One and the same sample provided the 9 T cell receptor beta chains below, sequenced in a study of cytomegalovirus exposure and HLA in healthy donors. Both 60 Vbeta primers and 13 Jbeta primers went into the PCR. TCRdb keeps only in-frame clones here, not all; method: immunoSEQ multiplex PCR. The sample carries roughly 80,000 clones, more than 80% recorded once. The sample taken for sequencing was PBMCs. These receptors came from a woman aged 25 to 39 in good health and CMV-seronegative.

The CDR3, as DNA: TGTGCCAGTAGCTCGGACAGGCAGTATGGCTACACCTTC. Translation: CASSSDRQYGYTF. The J gene is TRBJ1-2, the V gene TRBV19; 7 bases fit TRBD1. The CDR3 consists of 13 residues. The V gene end was trimmed by 6 bases and the J gene end by 5 bases; junction bases not matched to a gene: 6. Germline CDR1 and CDR2: LNHDA and SQIVND (reference sequence).

This clone was observed a handful of times. The chain carries TRBV7-8 and TRBJ1-4, with D perhaps TRBD1 (5 bases). The CDR3 loop spans 15 amino acids. The germline V and J ends were trimmed by 3 bases and 8 bases, with 16 bases remaining between them. CDR1 is SGHVS, CDR2 FQNEAQ, per germline. The CDR3 is CASSFSRQPREKLFF. In DNA form, the CDR3 reads TGTGCCAGCAGCTTCTCAAGACAGCCTCGAGAAAAACTGTTTTTT.

This chain links TRBV28 with TRBJ2-5; maybe TRBD1 (5 bases). The J call may be faulty, since TRBJ2-7 better matches the DNA end. The CDR3 has 15 amino acids. Germline V CDR1 and CDR2: MDHEN, SYDVKM. This CDR3 is CASTPFRADSYEQYF. CDR3 DNA sequence: TGTGCCAGCACCCCCTTCAGGGCCGACTCCTACGAGCAGTACTTC.

J is TRBJ1-2 and V is TRBV30, with D unclear. Germline CDR1 and CDR2: GTSNPN and SVGIG (reference sequence). The CDR3 is 10 residues long. V shed 7 bases and J shed 9 bases, with 12 bases lying between them. CDR3 bases: TGTGCCTTCTGGCCGGGGAGCTACACCTTC. It specifies CAFWPGSYTF.

The chain links TRBV25-1 to TRBJ2-3; 11 nucleotides match TRBD1. V shed 1 base and J 6 bases; nucleotides not matched to a gene: 6. Germline loops: CDR1 MGHDK, CDR2 SYGVNS. This CDR3 region has 16 residues. The CDR3 here is CASSEFLDRGLDTQYF. The CDR3 DNA sequence: TGTGCCAGCAGTGAATTTCTGGACAGGGGGCTTGATACGCAGTATTTT.

The V gene is TRBV27, the J gene TRBJ2-1; weak D call: TRBD2 (6 bases). Trimming removed 2 bases at V and 4 bases at J, with 9 bases between. CDR1 is MNHEY and CDR2 is SMNVEV in the germline V gene (reference sequence). The CDR3 length is 14 residues. The CDR3 is CASSLAGPYNEQFF. The DNA of the CDR3 is TGTGCCAGCAGTTTAGCGGGGCCGTACAATGAGCAGTTCTTC.

Written as DNA, the CDR3 is TGCGCCAGCAGTCCCCCACAGGGTGAAGCTTTCTTT. It yields the protein CASSPPQGEAFF. The V call is TRBV10-1, the J call TRBJ1-1; possibly TRBD1 for D (6 bases). The CDR3 is 12 amino acids. Trimming took off 5 bases at V and 7 bases at J, with 11 bases between the two ends. Germline values: CDR1 WNHNN, CDR2 SYGVQD (reference sequence).

In its sample, this clone ranks as medium-sized. The chain recombines TRBV28 with TRBJ2-7; weak D call: TRBD2 (5 bases). The CDR3 extends over 14 amino acids. CDR1 and CDR2 from the germline V gene are MDHEN and SYDVKM. V lost 6 bases and J 0 bases, leaving 12 bases between the germline ends. CDR3 nucleotides: TGTGCCAGCAGGCCCGGACTGTTCTCCTACGAGCAGTACTTC. Its translation: CASRPGLFSYEQYF.

This chain links TRBV9 with TRBJ2-7; 11 bases are a match to TRBD2. The CDR3 has 14 amino acids. Germline loops: CDR1 SGDLS, CDR2 YYNGEE. J was trimmed by 2 bases and V by 4 bases; bases with no gene match: 2. The DNA for the CDR3 is TGTGCCAGCAGCTTGGGACTAGCGGCCTACGAGCAGTACTTC. This sequence encodes CASSLGLAAYEQYF.